Following are 16 T cell receptor beta chains from one sample sequenced in a study of T cells in Graves' hyperthyroidism and ophthalmopathy. Template material for amplifying TCR beta CDR3 regions consisted of RNA transcripts. RT-PCR in the first round (using the HTBI primer set) targeted the TCR CDR3. MiXCR was run by TCRdb on the multiplex PCR reads, yielding one entry per CDR3 protein. The sample lists about 550,000 distinct CDR3 sequences; 20% were seen once. Sequences were obtained from blood. Receptor source: a young man with Graves' hyperthyroidism.

V usage is TRBV12-3 or TRBV12-4 and J usage is TRBJ1-2; possible D gene TRBD1, 5 bases. This CDR3 is built from 13 residues. V was trimmed by 5 bases and J by 4 bases, leaving 11 bases between them. This CDR3 reads CASSRDWGYGYTF. The CDR3 DNA reads as TGTGCCAGCAGTCGGGACTGGGGCTATGGCTACACCTTC.

V gene TRBV5-6 combines with J gene TRBJ2-5; the D call may be TRBD1 or TRBD2 (6 bases each). The germline V and J ends were trimmed by 1 base and 2 bases, with 18 bases remaining between them. This CDR3 contains 17 residues. CDR1 is SGHDT, CDR2 YYEEEE, per germline. CDR3 sequence: CASSLRRGGTPQETQYF. CDR3 nucleotide sequence: TGTGCCAGCAGCTTGAGGAGAGGGGGGACTCCTCAAGAGACCCAGTACTTC. The full variable domain, in which reference TRBV5-6 and TRBJ2-5 provide the parts outside the CDR3, is DAGVTQSPTHLIKTRGQQVTLRCSPKSGHDTVSWYQQALGQGPQFIFQYYEEEERQRGNFPDRFSGHQFPNYSSELNVNALLLGDSALYLCASSLRRGGTPQETQYFGPGTRLLVL.

This clonotype was detected many times. The chain couples TRBV2 to TRBJ2-7; 8 bases agree with TRBD1. The germline gives CDR1 SNHLY, CDR2 FYNNEI. The CDR3 consists of 13 residues. Losses at the gene ends were 7 bases for V and 7 bases for J; bases not matched to a gene: 9. CDR3 residues: CASKRQGAWEQYF. The CDR3 bases are TGTGCCAGCAAGCGTCAGGGGGCATGGGAGCAGTACTTC. The full variable domain, its missing parts supplied by reference TRBV2 and TRBJ2-7, is EPEVTQTPSHQVTQMGQEVILRCVPISNHLYFYWYRQILGQKVEFLVSFYNNEISEKSEIFDDQFSVERPDGSNFTLKIRSTKLEDSAMYFCASKRQGAWEQYFGPGTRLTVT.

This clonotype was recorded many times. The rearrangement uses TRBV28 and TRBJ1-5; tentative D call: TRBD1 (5 bases). V lost 3 bases to trimming and J lost 7 bases, with 19 bases between them. There are 16 residues in the CDR3. Germline-derived CDR1 and CDR2 are MDHEN and SYDVKM. The CDR3 loop reads CASSFGGTVSIQPQHF. The CDR3 DNA follows: TGTGCCAGCAGTTTTGGGGGGACCGTCTCTATCCAGCCCCAGCATTTT.

This clonotype has at least ten counts. The rearrangement joins TRBV12-3 or TRBV12-4 to TRBJ1-5, with a tentative D call TRBD1 (6 bases). Trimming removed 6 bases at V and 6 bases at J, with 18 bases between. The CDR3 sequence is 15 residues long. The CDR3 coding sequence is TGTGCCAGCAGACAGACAGGCGGGGTGGCTCAGCCCCAGCATTTT. It is translated as CASRQTGGVAQPQHF.

This clonotype was recorded many times. This chain uses TRBV28 with TRBJ2-6, with unresolved D. Germline-derived CDR1 and CDR2 are MDHEN and SYDVKM. V lost 1 base and J lost 3, with 7 bases in between. This CDR3 comprises 15 residues. CDR3 nucleotide sequence: TGTGCCAGCAGTTTATCTGGGAATGGGGCCAACGTCCTGACTTTC. Translation: CASSLSGNGANVLTF.

This clonotype was seen many times. CDR3 nucleotides: TGCGCCAGCAGCCGGGATGGTGGCTACACCTTC. Residues: CASSRDGGYTF. The chain recombines TRBV5-1 with TRBJ1-2; no firm D call. The germline CDR1 and CDR2 sequences are SGHRS and YFSETQ. Trimming stripped 4 bases from V and 7 bases from J, with 8 bases between. The CDR3 spans 11 residues.

This clonotype was seen at least ten times. The rearrangement links TRBV12-3 or TRBV12-4 to TRBJ2-2; D perhaps matches TRBD2 (6 bases). The CDR3 has 13 amino acids. The ends were cut back, 6 bases at V and 7 bases at J, with 12 bases in the middle. The CDR3 is CASRPRGIGELFF. In DNA form, the CDR3 reads TGTGCCAGCAGACCTCGGGGGATCGGGGAGCTGTTTTTT.

This clonotype occurred many times. The chain uses TRBV12-3 or TRBV12-4 and TRBJ2-5, with a possible D match to TRBD2 (6 bases). Trimming cost V 3 bases and J 7 bases, with 15 bases left between them. The CDR3 covers 14 residues. The CDR3 nucleotides are TGTGCCAGCAGTTTTGGGCCAGTGCGGGGGACCCAGTACTTC. As protein: CASSFGPVRGTQYF.

This chain links TRBV6-2 or TRBV6-3 with TRBJ1-2; possible D gene TRBD1, 5 bases. This CDR3 region has 13 residues. The germline CDR1 and CDR2 sequences are MNHEY and SVGEGT. V was trimmed by 2 bases and J by 3 bases, leaving 7 bases between them. This chain's CDR3 is CASSYLGHYGYTF. CDR3 nucleotides: TGTGCCAGCAGTTACCTGGGACACTATGGCTACACCTTC.

This clonotype was detected many times. This chain uses TRBV9 with TRBJ2-5; the match to TRBD2 covers 15 bases. V lost 7 bases, J lost 0 bases, and 10 bases stayed unmatched. Germline V gene data show CDR1 as SGDLS and CDR2 as YYNGEE. This CDR3 contains 18 residues. CDR3 sequence reads: CASSAGLAGGSYQETQYF. The CDR3 DNA is TGTGCCAGCTCCGCGGGACTAGCGGGGGGCTCTTACCAAGAGACCCAGTACTTC.

This clonotype has at least ten counts. The V call is TRBV2, the J call TRBJ1-1, with D possibly TRBD1 on 6 matching bases. The CDR3 is 12 residues long. Germline V gene sequence: CDR1 SNHLY, CDR2 FYNNEI. The V end lost 7 bases, the J end lost 3 bases, and 9 bases lay between the germline ends. The CDR3 sequence is CASTGQYTEAFF. CDR3 in DNA: TGTGCCAGCACCGGACAGTACACTGAAGCTTTCTTT.

This clonotype was recorded at least ten times. Compared with germline, one end of the junction differs, possibly owing to a read error. V gene TRBV28 combines with J gene TRBJ2-6; D gene uncertain. The CDR3 is made up of 14 amino acids. Per the germline V gene, CDR1 is MDHEN and CDR2 is SYDVKM. CDR3 protein: CASSRDLGPNVLTF. The CDR3 nucleotides are TGTGCCAGCAGCCGCGACCTTGGGCCCAACGTCCTGACTTTC. The full variable domain, completed using reference TRBV28 and TRBJ2-6, is DVKVTQSSRYLVKRTGEKVFLECVQDMDHENMFWYRQDPGLGLRLIYFSYDVKMKEKGDIPEGYSVSREKKERFSLILESASTNQTSMYLCASSRDLGPNVLTFGAGSRLTVL.

The CDR3 DNA is TGTGCCAGCAGTTACAGGGATAGCGGAATAAGCTCCTACGAGCAGTACTTC. It codes for CASSYRDSGISSYEQYF. The chain uses TRBV6-2 or TRBV6-3 and TRBJ2-7; possible D gene TRBD2, 6 bases. Germline CDR1 and CDR2: MNHEY and SVGEGT. The CDR3 sequence is 17 residues long. Deletions cut 2 bases from V and 0 bases from J, with 17 bases between.

The sample holds many counts of this clonotype. J is TRBJ2-5 and V is TRBV20-1; D is unclear. CDR1 and CDR2 from the germline V gene are DFQATT and SNEGSKA (reference sequence). Trimming stripped 7 bases from V and 0 bases from J, with 15 bases between. The CDR3 totals 14 residues. The CDR3 spells CSGELGIYQETQYF. CDR3 nucleotides: TGCAGTGGAGAGTTGGGAATCTACCAAGAGACCCAGTACTTC.

This clonotype was counted at least ten times. The chain employs TRBV28 and TRBJ1-5; possibly TRBD1 for D (5 bases). Germline CDR1 reads MDHEN; CDR2 reads SYDVKM. The length of the CDR3 is 14 residues. The germline V and J ends were trimmed by 5 bases and 2 bases, with 10 bases remaining between them. The CDR3 protein is CASSLPGGNQPQHF. CDR3 DNA: TGTGCCAGCAGTCTCCCGGGGGGCAATCAGCCCCAGCATTTT.